Listed here are 10 T cell receptor beta chains from one sample, sequenced in a study of cytomegalovirus exposure and HLA in healthy donors. The PCR ran on 60 Vbeta and 13 Jbeta primers. This table comes from immunoSEQ multiplex PCR, and its TCRdb copy is limited to in-frame clones, with some not included. The sample shows around 100,000 clones, around 78% of them seen only once. The sequenced sample was PBMCs. These receptors originate from a middle-aged woman in good health and CMV-seropositive.

CDR3 nucleotide sequence: TGTGCCAGCCGTCTATCTAGCGGCTCCTACGAGCAGTACTTC. This sequence encodes CASRLSSGSYEQYF. The rearrangement uses TRBV7-9 and TRBJ2-7; 7 nucleotides align to TRBD2. V gave up 8 bases and J gave up 0 bases; unmatched junction bases: 7. The germline gives CDR1 SEHNR, CDR2 FQNEAQ (reference sequence). The CDR3 length is 14 residues.

This clone was seen once. The chain links TRBV28 to TRBJ2-7, with TRBD1 as a possible D gene (6 bases). Germline CDR1 is MDHEN and CDR2 is SYDVKM. CDR3 length equals 15 residues. Trimming stripped 5 bases from V and 0 bases from J, with 14 bases between. The CDR3, as DNA: TGTGCCAGCAGTCTCGCAGGGGCGAGCTCCTACGAGCAGTACTTC. Its translation: CASSLAGASSYEQYF.

The rearrangement links TRBV19 to TRBJ2-2; TRBD2 is a possible D gene (5 bases). The CDR3 covers 13 residues. Germline V gene lookup returns CDR1 LNHDA and CDR2 SQIVND (reference sequence). V lost 7 bases to trimming and J lost 3 bases, with 9 bases between them. CDR3 sequence reads: CASMLRDTGELFF. The CDR3 DNA follows: TGTGCCAGTATGTTGCGGGACACCGGGGAGCTGTTTTTT.

This clone appeared a single time. The rearrangement links TRBV7-2 to TRBJ2-7; TRBD2 agrees at 9 bases. The CDR3 has 13 residues. Germline trimming cut 2 bases from V and 5 bases from J; bases unmatched to any gene: 1. Per germline, CDR1 SGHTA and CDR2 FQGNSA. Here the CDR3 reads CASSLQREDEQYF. The CDR3 region has the DNA TGTGCCAGCAGCTTACAGCGGGAGGACGAGCAGTACTTC.

The CDR3 is CASSLNAGAVYEQYF. CDR3 DNA: TGTGCCAGCAGCTTAAACGCGGGAGCTGTATACGAGCAGTACTTC. This sequence joins TRBV7-3 and TRBJ2-7; TRBD2 agrees at 7 bases. The germline V gene has CDR1 SGHTA and CDR2 FQGTGA. The J segment lost 4 bases and the V segment lost 1 base, leaving 7 bases of the junction unmatched. This CDR3 is built from 15 residues.

J is TRBJ1-6 and V is TRBV28; D gene uncertain. Germline V lookup: CDR1 MDHEN, CDR2 SYDVKM. This CDR3 region has 18 residues. V lost 8 bases, J lost 0 bases, and 20 bases lay in between. The CDR3 coding sequence is TGTGCCAGCCTCGGAGGAAGAACCCTCAGCTCCTATAATTCACCCCTCCACTTT. Protein product: CASLGGRTLSSYNSPLHF.

This sequence joins TRBV15 and TRBJ2-3; 8 bases are shared with TRBD2. In germline, CDR1 is LNHNV, CDR2 YYDKDF (reference sequence). The CDR3 length is 14 residues. Trimming took 4 bases from V and 5 from J; bases not matched to a gene: 5. The CDR3 here is CATSTREGEDTQYF. CDR3 bases: TGTGCCACCAGCACCCGGGAGGGCGAAGATACGCAGTATTTT.

This rearrangement joins TRBV7-9 to TRBJ2-5; 11 bases are a match to TRBD1. The trim removed 5 bases at V and 2 bases at J, leaving 4 bases unmatched. CDR1 is SEHNR and CDR2 is FQNEAQ in the germline V gene (reference sequence). The CDR3 is 15 amino acids. This chain's CDR3 is CASSLGQGEQETQYF. The DNA of the CDR3 is TGTGCCAGCAGCCTGGGACAGGGGGAGCAAGAGACCCAGTACTTC.

The rearrangement links TRBV11-2 to TRBJ2-1; 9 bases are a match to TRBD2. V lost 4 bases to trimming and J lost 4 bases; unmatched junction nucleotides: 5. Germline V gene data show CDR1 as SGHAT and CDR2 as FQNNGV. This CDR3 comprises 15 residues. The CDR3 here is CASSSRLAVYNEQFF. The CDR3 DNA reads TGTGCCAGCAGCTCAAGACTAGCGGTTTACAATGAGCAGTTCTTC.

V is TRBV7-9 and J is TRBJ2-6; 12 positions agree with TRBD1. V trimming: 6 bases; J trimming: 1 base; junction bases outside the gene matches: 1. There are 16 residues in the CDR3. Germline loops: CDR1 SEHNR, CDR2 FQNEAQ (reference sequence). CDR3 bases: TGTGCCAGCAGGGGACAGGGGGCTTCTGGGGCCAACGTCCTGACTTTC. This translates into CASRGQGASGANVLTF.